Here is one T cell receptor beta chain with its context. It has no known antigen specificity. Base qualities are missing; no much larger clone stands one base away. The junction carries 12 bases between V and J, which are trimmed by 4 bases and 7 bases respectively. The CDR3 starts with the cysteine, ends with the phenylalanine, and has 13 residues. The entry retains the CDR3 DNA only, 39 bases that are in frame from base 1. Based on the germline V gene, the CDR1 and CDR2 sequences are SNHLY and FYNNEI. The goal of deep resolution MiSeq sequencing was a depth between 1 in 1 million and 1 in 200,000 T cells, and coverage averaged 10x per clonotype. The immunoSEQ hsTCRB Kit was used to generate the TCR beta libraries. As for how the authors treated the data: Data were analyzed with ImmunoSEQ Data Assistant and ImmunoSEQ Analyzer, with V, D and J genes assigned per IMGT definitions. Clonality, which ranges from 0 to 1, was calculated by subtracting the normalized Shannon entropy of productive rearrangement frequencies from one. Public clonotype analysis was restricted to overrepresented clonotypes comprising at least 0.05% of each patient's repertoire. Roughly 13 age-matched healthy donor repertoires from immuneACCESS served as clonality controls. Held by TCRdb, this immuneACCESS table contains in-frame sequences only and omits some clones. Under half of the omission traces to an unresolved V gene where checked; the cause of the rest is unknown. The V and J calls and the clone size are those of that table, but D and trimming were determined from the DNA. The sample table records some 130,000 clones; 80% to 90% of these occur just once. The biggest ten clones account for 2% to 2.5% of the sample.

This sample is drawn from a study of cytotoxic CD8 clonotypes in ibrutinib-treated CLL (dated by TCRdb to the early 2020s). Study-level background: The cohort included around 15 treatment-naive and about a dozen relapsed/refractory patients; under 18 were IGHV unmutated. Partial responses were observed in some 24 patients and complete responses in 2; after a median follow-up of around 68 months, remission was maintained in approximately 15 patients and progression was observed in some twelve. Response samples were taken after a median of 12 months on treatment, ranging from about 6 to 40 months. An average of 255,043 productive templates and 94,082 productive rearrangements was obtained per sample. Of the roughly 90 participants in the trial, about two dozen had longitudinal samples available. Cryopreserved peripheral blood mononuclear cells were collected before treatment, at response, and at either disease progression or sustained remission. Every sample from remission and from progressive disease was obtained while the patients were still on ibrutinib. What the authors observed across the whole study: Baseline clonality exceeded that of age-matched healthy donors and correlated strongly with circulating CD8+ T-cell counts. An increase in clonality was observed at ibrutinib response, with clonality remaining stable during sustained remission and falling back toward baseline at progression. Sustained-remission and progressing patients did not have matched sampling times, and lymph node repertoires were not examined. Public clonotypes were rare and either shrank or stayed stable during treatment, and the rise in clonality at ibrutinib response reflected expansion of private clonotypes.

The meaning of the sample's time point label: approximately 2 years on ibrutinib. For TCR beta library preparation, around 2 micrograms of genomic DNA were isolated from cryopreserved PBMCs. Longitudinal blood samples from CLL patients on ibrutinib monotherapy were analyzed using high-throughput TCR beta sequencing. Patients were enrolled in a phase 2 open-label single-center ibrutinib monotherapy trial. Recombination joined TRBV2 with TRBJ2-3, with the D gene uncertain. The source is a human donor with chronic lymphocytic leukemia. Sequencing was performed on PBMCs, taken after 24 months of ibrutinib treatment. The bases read TGTGCCAGCAGTGTTCCCGTAGATAATACGCAGTATTTT. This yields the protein CASSVPVDNTQYF.